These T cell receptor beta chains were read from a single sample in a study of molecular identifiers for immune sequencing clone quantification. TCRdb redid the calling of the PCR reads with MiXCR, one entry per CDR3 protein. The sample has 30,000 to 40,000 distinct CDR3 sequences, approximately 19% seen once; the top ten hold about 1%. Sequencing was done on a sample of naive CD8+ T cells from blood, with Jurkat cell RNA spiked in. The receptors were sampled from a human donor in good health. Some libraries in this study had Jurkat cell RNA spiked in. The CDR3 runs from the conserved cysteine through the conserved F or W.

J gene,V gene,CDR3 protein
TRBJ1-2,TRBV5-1,CASSSDRVGGYGYTF
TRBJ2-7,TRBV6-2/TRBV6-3,CASSYARVGDEQYF
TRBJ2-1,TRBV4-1,CASSQEQGTYNEQFF
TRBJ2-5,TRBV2,CASSERPSFSGGLQETQYF
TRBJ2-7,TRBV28,CASSFSLLSYEQYF
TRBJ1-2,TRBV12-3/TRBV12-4,CASSLGPAYGYTF
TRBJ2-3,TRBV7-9,CASSLEQGEDTQYF
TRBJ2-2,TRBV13,CASSLNYPLNTGELFF
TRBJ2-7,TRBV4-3,CASSQAQAYEQYF
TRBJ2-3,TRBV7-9,CASSPLAFVTDTQYF
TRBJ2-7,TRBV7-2,CASSLERRDHIYEQYF
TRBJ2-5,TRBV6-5,CASSIIGQAQETQYF
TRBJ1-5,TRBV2,CASTTGSQPQHF
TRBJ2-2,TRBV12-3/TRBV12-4,CASSLPGQGIGELFF
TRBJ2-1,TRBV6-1,CASSGRGGYNEQFF
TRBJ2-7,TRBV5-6,CASSPGESSYEQYF